This T cell receptor beta chain was identified in a study of blood T cell repertoires in COVID-19. Source study methods: Reference gene primer amplification gave nucleated cell count estimates. Produced via immunoSEQ multiplex PCR; TCRdb's table is partial and in-frame only. D and trimming were read from the DNA, whereas the V and J calls and clone size are those reported in that table. Found here are over 250,000 clones, around 89% of them singletons; the top ten hold roughly 9%. Participants were aged about 18 to 90 years from about two dozen US areas. Researchers sorted participants into cohorts using their self-reported clinical history. With 4 bases removed from V and 5 bases from J, the gap between germline ends came to 19 bases. Per the germline V gene, CDR1 is SGDLS and CDR2 is YYNGEE. This CDR3 region has 15 residues.

The TCR sequence derives from a man aged 35-49 years who had recovered from COVID-19. The chain joins TRBV9 to TRBJ2-7; D remains unclear. Sample: PBMCs or T cells enriched from blood (not recorded which). CDR3 sequence: CASSPTAAVVDEQYF. The CDR3 nucleotides read TGTGCCAGCAGCCCGACGGCGGCGGTCGTGGACGAGCAGTACTTC.